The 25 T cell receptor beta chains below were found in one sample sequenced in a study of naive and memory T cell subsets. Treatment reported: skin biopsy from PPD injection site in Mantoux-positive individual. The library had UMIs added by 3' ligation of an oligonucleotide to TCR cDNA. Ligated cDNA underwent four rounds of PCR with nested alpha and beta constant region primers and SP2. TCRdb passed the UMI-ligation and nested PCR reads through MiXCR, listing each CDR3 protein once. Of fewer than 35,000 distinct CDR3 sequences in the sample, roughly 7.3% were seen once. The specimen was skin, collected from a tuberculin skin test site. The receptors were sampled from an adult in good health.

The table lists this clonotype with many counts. Here the CDR3 DNA reads TGTGCCAGCAGTTTATCATCCGGGGGGGGAGATACGCAGTATTTT. It specifies CASSLSSGGGDTQYF. The chain recombines TRBV27 with TRBJ2-3, with TRBD2 matching 8 bases. The CDR3 extends over 15 amino acids. The trim removed 0 bases at V and 5 bases at J, leaving 4 bases unmatched. Germline CDR1 is MNHEY and CDR2 is SMNVEV (reference sequence).

CDR3 protein: CASSLVPGLREKLFF. CDR3 in DNA: TGCGCCAGCAGCTTGGTACCGGGCCTGCGTGAAAAACTGTTTTTT. The chain recombines TRBV5-1 with TRBJ1-4, with unresolved D. This CDR3 has 15 amino acids. Trimming stripped 0 bases from V and 7 bases from J, with 13 bases between. From germline, CDR1 is SGHRS and CDR2 YFSETQ.

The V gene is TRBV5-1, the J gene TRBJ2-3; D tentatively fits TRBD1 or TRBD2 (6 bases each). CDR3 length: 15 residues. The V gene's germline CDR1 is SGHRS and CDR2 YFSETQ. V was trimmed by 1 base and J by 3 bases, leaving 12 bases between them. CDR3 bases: TGCGCCAGCAGCTTGAGGGGGGCCGGTACAGATACGCAGTATTTT. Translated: CASSLRGAGTDTQYF.

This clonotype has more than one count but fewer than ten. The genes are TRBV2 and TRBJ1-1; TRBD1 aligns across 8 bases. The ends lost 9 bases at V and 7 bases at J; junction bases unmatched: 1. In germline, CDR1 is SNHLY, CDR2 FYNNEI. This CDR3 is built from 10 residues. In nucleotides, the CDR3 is TGTGCCAGTGGGACAGGTGAAGCTTTCTTT. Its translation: CASGTGEAFF.

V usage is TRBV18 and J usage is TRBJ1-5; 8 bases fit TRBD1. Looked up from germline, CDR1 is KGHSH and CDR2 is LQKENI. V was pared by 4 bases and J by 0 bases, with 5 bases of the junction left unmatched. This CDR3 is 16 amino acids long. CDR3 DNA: TGTGCCAGCTCACTTCGGGACAGGACTAGCAATCAGCCCCAGCATTTT. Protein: CASSLRDRTSNQPQHF.

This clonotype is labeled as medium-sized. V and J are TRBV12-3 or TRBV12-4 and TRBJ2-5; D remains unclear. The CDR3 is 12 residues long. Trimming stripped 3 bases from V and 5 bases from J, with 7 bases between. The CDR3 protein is CASSLTVETQYF. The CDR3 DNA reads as TGTGCCAGCAGTTTGACGGTGGAGACCCAGTACTTC.

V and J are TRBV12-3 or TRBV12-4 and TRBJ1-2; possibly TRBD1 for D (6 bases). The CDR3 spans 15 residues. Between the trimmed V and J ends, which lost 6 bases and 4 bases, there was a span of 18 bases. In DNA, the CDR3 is TGTGCCAGCAGCCGACCGAACAGGGAGGGCTATGGCTACACCTTC. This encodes CASSRPNREGYGYTF.

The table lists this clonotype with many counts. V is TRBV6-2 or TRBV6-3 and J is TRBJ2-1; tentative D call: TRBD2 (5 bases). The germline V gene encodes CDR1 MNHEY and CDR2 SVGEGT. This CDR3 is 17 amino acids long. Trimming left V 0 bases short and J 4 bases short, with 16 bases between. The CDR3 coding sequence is TGTGCCAGCAGTTACTCTAGCGTTCGGGGTATTTACAATGAGCAGTTCTTC. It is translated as CASSYSSVRGIYNEQFF.

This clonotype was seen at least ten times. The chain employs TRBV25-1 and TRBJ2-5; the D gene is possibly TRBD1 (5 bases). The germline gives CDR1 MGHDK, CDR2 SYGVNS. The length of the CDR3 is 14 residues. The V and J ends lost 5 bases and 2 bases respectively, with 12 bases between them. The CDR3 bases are TGTGCCAGCAGTCTTACAGGAAATCAAGAGACCCAGTACTTC. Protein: CASSLTGNQETQYF.

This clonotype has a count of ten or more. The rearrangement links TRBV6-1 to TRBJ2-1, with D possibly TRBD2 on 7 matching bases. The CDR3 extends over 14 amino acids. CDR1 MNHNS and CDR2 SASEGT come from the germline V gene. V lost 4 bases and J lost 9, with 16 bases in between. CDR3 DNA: TGTGCCAGCAGTGCGGGGGGCCGGCTTCCTGAGCAGTTCTTC. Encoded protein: CASSAGGRLPEQFF.

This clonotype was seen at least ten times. This chain's CDR3 is CASSLDHGTSFYEQYF. The CDR3 DNA sequence: TGTGCCAGCAGCCTCGACCACGGGACTAGCTTCTACGAGCAGTACTTC. V gene TRBV4-2 combines with J gene TRBJ2-7; 9 bases map to TRBD2. The junction had 10 bases not matched to a gene; V was cut back by 4 bases and J by 3 bases. CDR1 LGHNA and CDR2 YNFKEQ come from the germline V gene. The CDR3 spans 16 residues.

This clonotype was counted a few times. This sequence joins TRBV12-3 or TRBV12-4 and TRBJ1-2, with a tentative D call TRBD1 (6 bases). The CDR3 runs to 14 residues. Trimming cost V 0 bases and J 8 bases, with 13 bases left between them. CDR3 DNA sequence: TGTGCCAGCAGTTTAGCTCTGGGGGGCTGGGGCTACACCTTC. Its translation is CASSLALGGWGYTF.

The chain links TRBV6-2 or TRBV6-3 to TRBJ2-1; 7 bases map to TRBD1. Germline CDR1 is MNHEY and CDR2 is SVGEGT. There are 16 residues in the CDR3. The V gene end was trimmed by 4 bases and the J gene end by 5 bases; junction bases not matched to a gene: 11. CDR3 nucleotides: TGTGCCAGCAGTTGGGTAGTACAGGGGCAAAACAATGAGCAGTTCTTC. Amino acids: CASSWVVQGQNNEQFF.

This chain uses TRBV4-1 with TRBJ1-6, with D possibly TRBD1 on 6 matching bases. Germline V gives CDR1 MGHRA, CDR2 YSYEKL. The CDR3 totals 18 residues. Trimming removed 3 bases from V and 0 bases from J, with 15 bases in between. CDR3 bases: TGCGCCAGCAGCCAGGACGGACAGAGCTTCTCCTATAATTCACCCCTCCACTTT. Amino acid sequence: CASSQDGQSFSYNSPLHF.

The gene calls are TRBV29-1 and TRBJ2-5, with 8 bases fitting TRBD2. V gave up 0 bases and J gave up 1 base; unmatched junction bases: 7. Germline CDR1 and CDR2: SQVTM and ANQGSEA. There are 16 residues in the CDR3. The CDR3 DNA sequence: TGCAGCGTTGAAGATCGCGGGGGGAAACGCCAAGAGACCCAGTACTTC. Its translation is CSVEDRGGKRQETQYF.

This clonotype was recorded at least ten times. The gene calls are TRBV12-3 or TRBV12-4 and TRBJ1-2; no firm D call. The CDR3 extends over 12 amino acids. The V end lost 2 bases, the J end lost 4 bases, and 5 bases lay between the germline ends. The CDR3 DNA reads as TGTGCCAGCAGTTTACCCCCCTATGGCTACACCTTC. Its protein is CASSLPPYGYTF.

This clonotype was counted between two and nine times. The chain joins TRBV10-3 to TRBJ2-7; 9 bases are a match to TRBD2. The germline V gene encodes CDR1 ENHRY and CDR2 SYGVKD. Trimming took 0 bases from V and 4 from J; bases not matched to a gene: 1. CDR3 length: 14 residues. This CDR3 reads CAISESAGGYEQYF. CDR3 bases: TGTGCCATCAGTGAGTCGGCGGGGGGGTACGAGCAGTACTTC.

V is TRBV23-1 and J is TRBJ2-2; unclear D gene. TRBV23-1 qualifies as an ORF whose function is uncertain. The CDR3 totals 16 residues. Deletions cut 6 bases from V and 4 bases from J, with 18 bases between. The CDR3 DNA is TGCGCCAGCAGACGCGCGGTCTGGCGCGGCACCGGGGAGCTGTTTTTT. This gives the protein CASRRAVWRGTGELFF.

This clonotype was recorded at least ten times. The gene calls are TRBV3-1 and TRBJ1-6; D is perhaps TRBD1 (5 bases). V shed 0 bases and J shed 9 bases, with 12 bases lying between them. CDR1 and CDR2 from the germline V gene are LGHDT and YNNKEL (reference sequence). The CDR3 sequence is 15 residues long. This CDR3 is CASSQDWGVGSPLHF. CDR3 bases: TGTGCCAGCAGCCAAGACTGGGGGGTCGGTTCACCCCTCCACTTT.

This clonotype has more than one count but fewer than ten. CDR3 DNA sequence: TGTGCCAGCAGCTTGACGCAAGAGACCCAGTACTTC. Its translation: CASSLTQETQYF. The genes are TRBV5-5 and TRBJ2-5, with no clear D. The V and J ends lost 1 base and 2 bases respectively, with 3 bases between them. There are 12 residues in the CDR3. Germline V lookup: CDR1 SGHKS, CDR2 YYEKEE (reference sequence).

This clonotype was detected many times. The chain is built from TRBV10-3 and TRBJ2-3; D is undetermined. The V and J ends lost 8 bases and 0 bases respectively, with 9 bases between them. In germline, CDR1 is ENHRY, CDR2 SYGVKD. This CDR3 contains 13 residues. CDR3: CAIGAESTDTQYF. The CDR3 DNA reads TGTGCCATCGGCGCAGAGAGCACAGATACGCAGTATTTT.

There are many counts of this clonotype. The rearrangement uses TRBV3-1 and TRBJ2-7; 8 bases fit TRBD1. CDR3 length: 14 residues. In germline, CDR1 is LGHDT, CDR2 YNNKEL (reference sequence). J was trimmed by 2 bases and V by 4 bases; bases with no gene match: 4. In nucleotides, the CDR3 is TGTGCCAGCAGCCGGGACAGGTTACCCTACGAGCAGTACTTC. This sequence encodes CASSRDRLPYEQYF.

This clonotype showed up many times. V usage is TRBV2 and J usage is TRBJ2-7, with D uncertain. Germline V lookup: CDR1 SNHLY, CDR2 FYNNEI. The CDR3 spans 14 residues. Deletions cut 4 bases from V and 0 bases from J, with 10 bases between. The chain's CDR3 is CASSGTSSSYEQYF. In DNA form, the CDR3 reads TGTGCCAGCAGTGGCACATCGAGCTCCTACGAGCAGTACTTC.

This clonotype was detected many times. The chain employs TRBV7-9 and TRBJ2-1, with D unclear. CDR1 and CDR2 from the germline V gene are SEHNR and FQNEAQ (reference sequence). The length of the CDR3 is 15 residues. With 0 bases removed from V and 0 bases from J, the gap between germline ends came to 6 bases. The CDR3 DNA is TGTGCCAGCAGCTTAGCTAGGAACTCCTACAATGAGCAGTTCTTC. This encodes CASSLARNSYNEQFF.

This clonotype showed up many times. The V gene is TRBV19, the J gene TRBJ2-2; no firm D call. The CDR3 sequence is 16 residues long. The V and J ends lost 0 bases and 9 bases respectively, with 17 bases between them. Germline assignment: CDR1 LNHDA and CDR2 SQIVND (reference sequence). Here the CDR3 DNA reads TGTGCCAGTAGTATAGACCAAATCCAGGTGCCGCGGGAGCTGTTTTTT. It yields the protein CASSIDQIQVPRELFF.